The 21 T cell receptor beta chains below all came from one sample that was sequenced in a study of radiotherapy plus CTLA-4 blockade in lung cancer. The table came from immunoSEQ multiplex PCR; TCRdb's copy has only in-frame clones and leaves some out. The repertoire has around 45,000 clones, 88% of them found once; the top ten carry around 7.6%. Sequenced here: peripheral blood, sampled from a patient treated with radiotherapy plus ipilimumab. The receptor source for this set is a human donor with non-small cell lung cancer whose response to radiotherapy plus ipilimumab could not be evaluated.

The gene calls are TRBV19 and TRBJ2-7, with 12 bases that match TRBD2. The CDR3 totals 13 residues. Trimming removed 10 bases from V and 9 bases from J; junction bases left unmatched: 10. Germline V gene data show CDR1 as LNHDA and CDR2 as SQIVND (reference sequence). The CDR3 bases are TGTGCCACTTCGACTAGCGGGAGATTTGGGCAGTACTTC. It translates to CATSTSGRFGQYF.

The J gene is TRBJ1-1, the V gene TRBV5-1, with D perhaps matching TRBD1 (6 bases). CDR3 size: 14 residues. V was pared by 0 bases and J by 7 bases, with 13 bases between. The germline V gene has CDR1 SGHRS and CDR2 YFSETQ. The CDR3 sequence: CASSLGGGGGEAFF. Here the CDR3 DNA reads TGCGCCAGCAGCTTGGGTGGGGGGGGCGGTGAAGCTTTCTTT. The full variable domain, completed using reference TRBV5-1 and TRBJ1-1, is KAGVTQTPRYLIKTRGQQVTLSCSPISGHRSVSWYQQTPGQGLQFLFEYFSETQRNKGNFPGRFSGRQFSNSRSEMNVSTLELGDSALYLCASSLGGGGGEAFFGQGTRLTVV.

V is TRBV7-9 and J is TRBJ1-1, with D perhaps TRBD1 (5 bases). CDR3 length equals 15 residues. Germline CDR1 is SEHNR and CDR2 is FQNEAQ (reference sequence). The ends were cut back, 5 bases at V and 5 bases at J, with 18 bases in the middle. The CDR3 sequence: CASSLLSQGGTEAFF. CDR3 DNA sequence: TGTGCCAGCAGCCTGCTCTCGCAGGGAGGAACTGAAGCTTTCTTT.

The chain links TRBV7-9 to TRBJ1-2; 10 positions agree with TRBD1. There are 15 residues in the CDR3. Germline assignment: CDR1 SEHNR and CDR2 FQNEAQ (reference sequence). V lost 5 bases to trimming and J lost 1 base; unmatched junction nucleotides: 4. CDR3 region: CASSRDRGHNYGYTF. DNA of the CDR3: TGTGCCAGCAGCCGAGACAGGGGGCATAACTATGGCTACACCTTC.

V gene TRBV7-9 combines with J gene TRBJ1-2; 7 nucleotides match TRBD1. Trimming took 5 bases from V and 10 from J; bases not matched to a gene: 4. This CDR3 has 11 residues. Looked up from germline, CDR1 is SEHNR and CDR2 is FQNEAQ (reference sequence). DNA for the CDR3: TGTGCCAGCAGCACGGGACAGTACTACACCTTC. This sequence encodes CASSTGQYYTF.

This clone was observed a handful of times. The V call is TRBV6-6, the J call TRBJ1-2; 8 bases line up with TRBD1. The V gene's germline CDR1 is MNHNY and CDR2 SVGAGI (reference sequence). The CDR3 loop spans 14 amino acids. The J segment lost 4 bases and the V segment lost 7 bases, leaving 8 bases of the junction unmatched. In nucleotides, the CDR3 is TGTGCCAGCACGCCGACAGGGGTTACCTATGGCTACACCTTC. It codes for CASTPTGVTYGYTF.

The gene calls are TRBV28 and TRBJ1-5; no clear D gene. Germline CDR1 and CDR2: MDHEN and SYDVKM. The V end was cut by 5 bases, the J end by 0 bases, with 14 bases between. CDR3 length equals 16 residues. CDR3 nucleotide sequence: TGTGCCAGCAGTCCTGGACTGTTCAATAGCAATCAGCCCCAGCATTTT. Amino acids: CASSPGLFNSNQPQHF.

The chain uses TRBV4-3 and TRBJ2-5; D is unclear. The J call may be in error: the DNA end matches TRBJ2-7 better. Germline CDR1 and CDR2: LGHNA and YSLEER. This CDR3 contains 15 residues. CDR3 sequence: CASSQEIMGSYEQYF. The CDR3 nucleotides read TGCGCCAGCAGCCAAGAGATCATGGGCTCCTACGAGCAGTACTTC.

The V gene is TRBV2, the J gene TRBJ1-5; TRBD1 matches 10 bases. Germline CDR1 SNHLY, CDR2 FYNNEI. The junction had 3 bases not matched to a gene; V was cut back by 5 bases and J by 5 bases. The CDR3 is made up of 14 amino acids. This CDR3 is CASSTGQGDQPQHF. Here the CDR3 DNA reads TGTGCCAGCAGTACTGGACAGGGGGATCAGCCCCAGCATTTT.

The chain links TRBV28 to TRBJ2-1, with a tentative D call TRBD1 (5 bases). Germline lookup yields CDR1 MDHEN and CDR2 SYDVKM. Deletions cut 2 bases from V and 16 bases from J, with 18 bases between. This CDR3 has 13 amino acids. The CDR3 region is CASSLSQGPVVFF. The CDR3 DNA is TGTGCCAGCAGTTTAAGCCAGGGCCCAGTGGTTTTCTTC.

The genes are TRBV5-1 and TRBJ2-1; possible D gene TRBD2, 5 bases. The V gene's germline CDR1 is SGHRS and CDR2 YFSETQ. The CDR3 length is 16 residues. V dropped 0 bases and J dropped 1 base, with 11 bases sitting between them. In DNA, the CDR3 is TGCGCCAGCAGCTTGGGGGAGAACCCATCCTACAATGAGCAGTTCTTC. It is translated as CASSLGENPSYNEQFF.

The chain couples TRBV5-1 to TRBJ2-5; 8 bases fit TRBD2. J was trimmed by 3 bases and V by 0 bases; bases with no gene match: 13. The CDR3 sequence is 18 residues long. The germline V gene has CDR1 SGHRS and CDR2 YFSETQ. The CDR3 spells CASSLVPQTSARKETQYF. The CDR3 bases are TGCGCCAGCAGCTTGGTCCCTCAGACTAGCGCACGGAAAGAGACCCAGTACTTC. The variable domain in full, with the rest retrieved from reference TRBV5-1 and TRBJ2-5, is KAGVTQTPRYLIKTRGQQVTLSCSPISGHRSVSWYQQTPGQGLQFLFEYFSETQRNKGNFPGRFSGRQFSNSRSEMNVSTLELGDSALYLCASSLVPQTSARKETQYFGPGTRLLVL.

This clone has only one observation. The chain links TRBV14 to TRBJ2-3; 16 bases fit TRBD2. From germline, CDR1 is SGHDN and CDR2 FVKESK. This CDR3 is built from 22 residues. J lost 6 bases, V lost 4 bases, and 22 bases had no gene match. CDR3 in amino acids: CASSPFSSTGTSGGGRRDTQYF. In DNA form, the CDR3 reads TGTGCCAGCAGCCCATTTTCGTCGACCGGGACTAGCGGGGGGGGCCGTCGGGATACGCAGTATTTT. The full variable domain, in which reference TRBV14 and TRBJ2-3 provide the parts outside the CDR3, is EAGVTQFPSHSVIEKGQTVTLRCDPISGHDNLYWYRRVMGKEIKFLLHFVKESKQDESGMPNNRFLAERTGGTYSTLKVQPAELEDSGVYFCASSPFSSTGTSGGGRRDTQYFGPGTRLTVL.

This rearrangement joins TRBV5-1 to TRBJ2-5; tentatively, D is TRBD2 (6 bases). V shed 0 bases and J shed 1 base, with 13 bases lying between them. Germline V gene data show CDR1 as SGHRS and CDR2 as YFSETQ. The CDR3 contains 16 residues. CDR3 in amino acids: CASSLVLAGTQETQYF. CDR3 in DNA: TGCGCCAGCAGCTTGGTGTTGGCGGGGACCCAAGAGACCCAGTACTTC.

The genes are TRBV6-6 and TRBJ2-5; 8 bases match TRBD2. Matching the DNA end better, TRBJ2-7 makes the J call doubtful. CDR1 is MNHNY, CDR2 SVGAGI, per germline (reference sequence). The CDR3 consists of 16 residues. The CDR3 DNA reads TGTGCCAGCAGCCCCCCGGGGGTAGCGGGATCCTACGAGCAGTACTTC. As protein: CASSPPGVAGSYEQYF.

The chain links TRBV20-1 to TRBJ2-1, with 10 positions matching TRBD2. This CDR3 is 11 amino acids long. CDR1 and CDR2 (germline): DFQATT, SNEGSKA (reference sequence). The V segment lost 3 bases and the J segment 15 bases; nucleotides outside the gene matches: 5. The CDR3 region has the DNA TGCAGTGCTAGGGAACTAGCGGGGTGGTTCTTC. Residues: CSARELAGWFF.

The chain carries TRBV27 and TRBJ2-5; 8 bases line up with TRBD1. The CDR3 extends over 13 amino acids. Germline lookup yields CDR1 MNHEY and CDR2 SMNVEV (reference sequence). Losses at the gene ends were 5 bases for V and 6 bases for J; bases not matched to a gene: 5. The chain's CDR3 is CASSHGQGKTQYF. The CDR3, as DNA: TGTGCCAGCAGTCACGGACAGGGAAAGACCCAGTACTTC.

This rearrangement joins TRBV5-6 to TRBJ2-5; 7 nucleotides line up with TRBD1. The CDR3 has 16 amino acids. J was trimmed by 5 bases and V by 4 bases; bases with no gene match: 14. The germline V gene encodes CDR1 SGHDT and CDR2 YYEEEE. CDR3 in amino acids: CASSGRRQGNVETQYF. DNA of the CDR3: TGTGCCAGCAGCGGACGCCGACAGGGTAACGTGGAGACCCAGTACTTC.

The J gene is TRBJ2-5, the V gene TRBV6-6; D not certain. Looked up from germline, CDR1 is MNHNY and CDR2 is SVGAGI (reference sequence). With 5 bases removed from V and 4 bases from J, the gap between germline ends came to 11 bases. This CDR3 contains 13 residues. The CDR3 DNA sequence: TGTGCCAGCAGTGCGCCCGGTAGAGAGACCCAGTACTTC. Translating gives CASSAPGRETQYF.

This chain joins TRBV7-6 and TRBJ2-5, with D tentatively TRBD2 (6 bases). Trimming pared 2 bases from V and 4 bases from J, leaving 17 bases between. The CDR3 consists of 16 residues. The germline V gene has CDR1 SGHVS and CDR2 FNYEAQ. CDR3 DNA sequence: TGTGCCAGCAGCTTACCGTGGAGGGGTCGGCGAGAGACCCAGTACTTC. Translating it yields CASSLPWRGRRETQYF.

The rearrangement joins TRBV9 to TRBJ2-3; tentatively, D is TRBD2 (5 bases). Trimming stripped 0 bases from V and 1 base from J, with 12 bases between. The CDR3 covers 16 residues. Germline CDR1 and CDR2: SGDLS and YYNGEE. In nucleotides, the CDR3 is TGTGCCAGCAGCGTAGCCGCGGGCGGCGGCACAGATACGCAGTATTTT. This sequence encodes CASSVAAGGGTDTQYF.